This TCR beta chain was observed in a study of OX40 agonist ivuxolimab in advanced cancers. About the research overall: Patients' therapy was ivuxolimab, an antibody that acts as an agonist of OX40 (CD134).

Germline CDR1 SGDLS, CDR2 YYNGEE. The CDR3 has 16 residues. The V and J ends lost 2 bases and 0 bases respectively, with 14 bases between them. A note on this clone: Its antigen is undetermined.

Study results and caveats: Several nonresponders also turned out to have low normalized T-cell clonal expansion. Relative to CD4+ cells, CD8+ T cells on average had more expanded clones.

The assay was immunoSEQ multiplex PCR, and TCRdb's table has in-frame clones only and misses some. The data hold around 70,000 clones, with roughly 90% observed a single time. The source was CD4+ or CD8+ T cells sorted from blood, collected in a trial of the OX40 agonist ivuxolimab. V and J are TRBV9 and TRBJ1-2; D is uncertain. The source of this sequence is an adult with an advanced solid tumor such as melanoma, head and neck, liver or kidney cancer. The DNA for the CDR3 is TGTGCCAGCAGCGTCCCCGGTGCAGGACCTAACTATGGCTACACCTTC. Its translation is CASSVPGAGPNYGYTF.